This note documents a single TCR beta chain sequence. The target antigen is unknown. This specimen comes from a study of STAT5B mutations in CD4+ large granular lymphocyte leukemia. The overall study: Among healthy donors, a particular HLA allele went with more CDR3 'QG' motifs. Points from the study as a whole: No patients shared main leukemic clonotypes, though 20% to 25% appeared at low frequency elsewhere.

Measured with immunoSEQ multiplex PCR; TCRdb has only the in-frame clones, and not every one. Of more than 25,000 clones in the sample, under 85% are singletons; the top ten hold 5.5% to 8%. Sequenced: CD4+ T cells from blood buffy coats. The TCR sequence derives from a human donor in good health.

The CDR3 sequence is CASSLGGVHNEQFF. CDR3 sequence (DNA): TGTGCCAGCAGCTTAGGGGGAGTCCACAATGAGCAGTTCTTC. The chain links TRBV7-9 to TRBJ2-1; D might be TRBD2 (5 bases). Looked up from germline, CDR1 is SEHNR and CDR2 is FQNEAQ (reference sequence). V was trimmed by 1 base and J by 5 bases, leaving 9 bases between them. The CDR3 contains 14 residues.